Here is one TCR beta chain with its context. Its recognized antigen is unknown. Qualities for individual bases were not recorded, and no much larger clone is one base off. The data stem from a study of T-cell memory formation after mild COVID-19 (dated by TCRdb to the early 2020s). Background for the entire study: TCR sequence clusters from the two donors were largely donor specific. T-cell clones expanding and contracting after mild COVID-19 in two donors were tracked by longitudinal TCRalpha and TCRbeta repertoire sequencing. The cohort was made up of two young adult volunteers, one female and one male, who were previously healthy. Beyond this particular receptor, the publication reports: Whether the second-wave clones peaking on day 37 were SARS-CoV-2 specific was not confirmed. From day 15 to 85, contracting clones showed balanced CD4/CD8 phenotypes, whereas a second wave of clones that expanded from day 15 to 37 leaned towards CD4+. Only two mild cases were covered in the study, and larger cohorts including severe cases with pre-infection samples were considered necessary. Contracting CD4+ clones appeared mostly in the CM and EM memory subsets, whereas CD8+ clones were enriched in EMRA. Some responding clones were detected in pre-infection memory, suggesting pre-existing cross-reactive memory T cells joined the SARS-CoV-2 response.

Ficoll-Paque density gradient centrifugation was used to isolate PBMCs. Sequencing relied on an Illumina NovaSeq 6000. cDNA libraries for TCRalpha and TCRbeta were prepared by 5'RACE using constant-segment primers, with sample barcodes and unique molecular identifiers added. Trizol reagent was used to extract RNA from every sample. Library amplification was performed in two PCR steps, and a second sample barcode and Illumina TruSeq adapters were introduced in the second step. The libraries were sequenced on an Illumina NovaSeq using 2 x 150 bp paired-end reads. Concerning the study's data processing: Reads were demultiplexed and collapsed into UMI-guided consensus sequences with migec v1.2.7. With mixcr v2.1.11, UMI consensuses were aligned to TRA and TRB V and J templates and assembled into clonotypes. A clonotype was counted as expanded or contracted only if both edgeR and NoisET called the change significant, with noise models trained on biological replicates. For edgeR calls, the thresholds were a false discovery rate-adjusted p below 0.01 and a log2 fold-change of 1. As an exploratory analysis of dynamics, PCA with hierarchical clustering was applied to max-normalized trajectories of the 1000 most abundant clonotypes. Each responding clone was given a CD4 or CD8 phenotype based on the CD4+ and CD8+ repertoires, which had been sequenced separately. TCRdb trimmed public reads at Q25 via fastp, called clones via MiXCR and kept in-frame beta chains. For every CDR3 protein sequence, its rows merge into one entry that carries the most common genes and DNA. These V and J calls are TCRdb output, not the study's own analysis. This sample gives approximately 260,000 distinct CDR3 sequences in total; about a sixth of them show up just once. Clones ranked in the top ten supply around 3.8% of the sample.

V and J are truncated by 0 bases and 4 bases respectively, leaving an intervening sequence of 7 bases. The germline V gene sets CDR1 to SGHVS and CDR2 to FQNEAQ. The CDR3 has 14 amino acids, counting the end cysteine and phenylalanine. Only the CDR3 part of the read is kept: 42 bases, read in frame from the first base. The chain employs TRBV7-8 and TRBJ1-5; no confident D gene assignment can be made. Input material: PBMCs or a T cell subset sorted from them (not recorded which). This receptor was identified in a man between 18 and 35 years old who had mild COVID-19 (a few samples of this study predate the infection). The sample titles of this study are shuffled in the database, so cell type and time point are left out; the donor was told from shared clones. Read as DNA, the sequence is TGTGCCAGCAGCTTAGCCCGGGAGAATCAGCCCCAGCATTTT. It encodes CASSLARENQPQHF.